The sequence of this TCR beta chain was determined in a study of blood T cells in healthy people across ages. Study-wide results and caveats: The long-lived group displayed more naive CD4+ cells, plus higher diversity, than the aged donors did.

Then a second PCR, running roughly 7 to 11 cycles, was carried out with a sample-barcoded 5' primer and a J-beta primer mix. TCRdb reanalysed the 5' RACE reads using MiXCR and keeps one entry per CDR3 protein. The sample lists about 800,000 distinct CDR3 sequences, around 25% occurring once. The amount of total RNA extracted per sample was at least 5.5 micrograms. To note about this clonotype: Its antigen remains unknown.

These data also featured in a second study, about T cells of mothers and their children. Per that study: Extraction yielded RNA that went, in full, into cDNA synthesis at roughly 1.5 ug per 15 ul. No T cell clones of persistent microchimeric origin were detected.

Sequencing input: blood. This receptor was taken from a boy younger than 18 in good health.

CDR3 nucleotide sequence: TGTGCCAGCAGCTTAGGAATGGTGAATACGCAGTATTTT. As protein: CASSLGMVNTQYF. The gene calls are TRBV7-2 and TRBJ2-3; D uncertain. Trimming removed 1 base at V and 7 bases at J, with 9 bases between. Per germline, CDR1 SGHTA and CDR2 FQGNSA. The CDR3 sequence is 13 residues long. Based on the CDR3 plus reference TRBV7-2 and TRBJ2-3, the full variable domain is GAGVSQSPSNKVTEKGKDVELRCDPISGHTALYWYRQSLGQGLEFLIYFQGNSAPDKSGLPSDRFSAERTGGSVSTLTIQRTQQEDSAVYLCASSLGMVNTQYFGPGTRLTVL.